This T cell receptor (beta chain) originates from a study of Ad26.COV2.S vaccination and SARS-CoV-2 variants. Overall study: Recipients of Ad26.COV2.S got it intramuscularly, once or twice 56 days apart. Overall study findings and caveats: Comparable non-spike TCR breadth was observed in vaccine and placebo recipients.

At least ten counts were recorded for this clone. Its antigen is unknown. Germline CDR1 MNHNS, CDR2 SASEGT. V was trimmed by 2 bases and J by 1 base, leaving 18 bases between them. There are 18 residues in the CDR3. This table comes from immunoSEQ multiplex PCR, and its TCRdb copy is limited to in-frame clones, with some not included. The table lists just over 350,000 clones, more than 75% of them singletons. Treatment here: 19 received Ad26.COV2.S at low or high dose, single or two shots; about five received placebo; per-sample allocation not given. Sampling occurred on day 63 after the first vaccine or placebo injection. Boston hosted the donor, who was an adult aged 18-55 years. Expression of Wuhan-strain SARS-CoV-2 spike came from the Ad26 vector that formed the vaccine.

This TCR came from a person between 18 and 60 years old who received the Ad26.COV2.S COVID-19 vaccine or a placebo. The rearrangement uses TRBV6-1 and TRBJ2-1, with D unclear. The sample consisted of peripheral blood, taken in a trial of Ad26.COV2.S vaccine versus placebo. The CDR3 sequence: CASSESSIGSSSYNEQFF. In DNA, the CDR3 is TGTGCCAGCAGTGAAAGTTCGATAGGAAGTTCGTCCTACAATGAGCAGTTCTTC.